Sequencing of this T cell receptor beta chain was carried out in a study of cytomegalovirus exposure and HLA in healthy donors listed by TCRdb under 2017. Regarding the complete study: According to an earlier analysis of around 600 of the donors, some 180 million T cells yielded 90 million to 130 million unique TCR beta sequences and 250 to 350 Gb of sequence data. Approximately 300 gigabases of sequencing data and approximately 85 million unique TCR sequences were included in an early release covering about 600 HLA-typed donors. Of the 300 to 400 genotyped donors, roughly 80% fell in the genetic ancestry cluster associated with self-reported Caucasian donors. The study aimed to test whether cataloging public T cell receptors could reveal signatures of past pathogen exposure. The study profiled the T cell repertoires of more than 500 subjects by immunosequencing and related them to cytomegalovirus serostatus. Along with the approximately 700-subject first cohort, a separate validation cohort of 120 different subjects was used. The study combined high-throughput TCR immunosequencing, statistical association of individual TCRs with disease status, and machine learning to predict cytomegalovirus infection status. In a later analysis, previously published TCR beta repertoires from roughly 710 donors were re-analyzed and high-resolution HLA genotyping was added so that TCR occurrence patterns could be studied. Rather than using new phenotypic data, the later analysis identified candidate immune exposures from TCR beta sequences and from how often those sequences occurred across donors. To decide whether each TCR beta V gene segment behaved as functional or pseudogenic, an earlier analysis of some 600 of the donors relied on high-throughput TCR beta sequencing. Donor age, sex, ethnicity and CMV serostatus were collected together with the repertoire data. In a later genetic analysis, genome-wide SNP genotypes for about 65% of the roughly 670 donors were used, and that subset was treated as a discovery cohort. All discovery cohort repertoires had been generated using a single sequencing platform. Class I and class II HLA loci were covered by the typing at four-digit resolution. The number of donors typed differed by locus, with 629-630 for A, B, C, DRB1 and DQB1, over 500 for DQA1, 600 to 610 for DPA1, and around 450 for DPB1. Because of strong linkage in the cohort, four to six DR-DQ haplotypes were treated as single units for association and clustering. Across 300 to 400 genotyped donors of the cohort, an average of about 250,000 unique TCR beta nucleotide sequences per donor were sequenced, and approximately 19% of those sequences were non-productive.

The library was generated by the immunoSEQ multiplex PCR assay. The multiplex PCR relied on a mix of 60 forward primers for TCR Vbeta segments and 13 reverse primers for TCR Jbeta segments. The CDR3 region of rearranged TCR beta genes was amplified from genomic DNA with a multiplex PCR assay. The Illumina HiSeq System was used to sequence the amplified TCR beta libraries as 87-base-pair reads. Concerning the study's data processing: A later analysis counted tens of millions of unique TCR beta chains across the 500 to 850 repertoires, and around 9.9 million of these chains were shared by at least two donors. A nearest-neighbor algorithm error-corrected the raw reads and collapsed the reads into unique sequences, merging closely related sequences to remove PCR and sequencing errors. V, D and J gene segments were assigned by aligning CDR3 sequences to IMGT reference sequences. For a sequence to be retained, a match of at least six nucleotides to both a V gene segment and a J gene segment was required. A rearrangement counted as productive if the CDR3 had no stop codons and remained in frame with V and J, and every other rearrangement counted as non-productive. CDR3 was defined by IMGT convention, running from the second conserved V-encoded cysteine to the conserved J-encoded phenylalanine. The earlier analysis of fewer than 700 of the donors excluded sequences that lacked an unambiguous match to a single V gene segment. An earlier analysis of 500 to 600 of the donors classified V segments as functional when productive rearrangements were above 56.7% and as segregating when the standard deviation between donors was above 5%. A statistical classification framework was built for diagnosing cytomegalovirus status from the catalog of TCR beta chain sequences. A later analysis assigned V and J genes by comparing TCR nucleotide sequences with IMGT/GENE-DB human TR gene sequences. Using the TCRdist pipeline, a later analysis assigned CDR3 sequences along with most-parsimonious VDJ recombination scenarios. A later analysis defined each TCR beta chain by its CDR3 amino acid sequence plus V-gene family, and excluded reads lacking a unique V-gene family. In a later analysis, around 650 highly shared, low-generation-probability nucleotide sequences were removed to address suspected cross-contamination and a sequencing artifact. In a later analysis, a clonal expansion index was calculated for each public chain from normalized within-repertoire ranks of inferred template counts. Generation probabilities in a later analysis came from a VDJ recombination model fitted to out-of-frame rearrangements, and those results were checked against IGoR. In a later analysis, hypergeometric tests were used to score TCR-TCR, TCR-HLA and TCR-CMV co-occurrence, with a repertoire-size bias correction applied to TCR pairs. A later analysis estimated false discovery rates by permuting HLA or CMV assignments 20 times. In a later analysis, co-occurring TCRs were grouped with DBSCAN, and TCRdist sequence similarity was added when clustering was performed within HLA-allele-positive subsets. Repertoires with fewer than 30,000 or more than 120,000 public chains were left out of co-occurrence clustering, as were roughly five repertoires with anomalous nucleotide sharing. TCRdb obtained this table from immuneACCESS and retained in-frame rearrangements with V and J assigned. These tables miss some clones; where compared with another copy, unresolved V genes account for less than half of the shortfall, and the remainder is unexplained. V, J and clone size are those of that table, while D and trimming were read from the DNA. This sample comprises around 230,000 clones, roughly 87% of them detected only once. The ten biggest clones cover 4.5% to 7% of the sample.

The junction carries 6 bases between V and J, which are trimmed by 0 bases and 0 bases respectively. Including the terminal cysteine and phenylalanine, the CDR3 comprises 14 residues. The read is trimmed to its CDR3 DNA, 42 bases read in frame from base 1. As encoded in the germline V gene, CDR1 is SGDLS while CDR2 is YYNGEE. As concerns this clone: It has no known antigen specificity. Base quality data are lacking; no much larger clone is found one base away.

In total, fewer than 750 healthy bone marrow donors made up the cohort. At the time of sampling, all cohort members were nominally healthy, though unrecorded immune exposures were likely present. The donor tested CMV seropositive, placing the donor among the roughly 300 seropositive members of the cohort. Each donor provided a peripheral blood sample, and peripheral blood mononuclear cells were used for TCR beta sequencing. The Qiagen DNeasy Blood Extraction Kit was used to extract genomic DNA from the blood cell samples. Beyond this particular receptor, the publication reports: HLA typing was unavailable for some donors at each locus, so association tests used only the typed subset. The authors suggested that the approach could potentially be generalized to other disease states and immunological phenotypes. Strong co-occurrence of HLA alleles, especially DR and DQ, made assigning TCR associations to individual alleles difficult. Most TCR sequences were seen in very few donors, while some public TCRs were found in many individuals. A group of highly shared sequence variants was considered likely to be a technical artifact of the sequencing pipeline. In an earlier analysis of several hundred of the donors, most TCR beta V segments were observed in productive rearrangements about 87% or about 30% of the time, broadly matching IMGT annotations. In a later analysis, 16,951 TCR beta sequences were associated with specific HLA alleles at a false discovery rate of 0.05. A further reported finding was that TCR beta sequences accurately predicted the HLA-A and HLA-B alleles for most subjects in the first cohort. For the cohort, immune exposure information was limited to CMV serostatus. The study gave a list of 150 to 200 TCR beta chains associated with cytomegalovirus. A later analysis found that TCR association rates varied across HLA loci, with DRB1 alleles showing the most associated TCRs and HLA-C alleles the fewest. This cohort had only TCR beta chains sequenced, and the lack of alpha or paired-chain data limited which features could be detected. According to a later analysis, most CMV-associated TCR beta chains appeared to be HLA-restricted, and the HLA associations seemed to be driven largely by CMV exposure. Because the 87-base-pair reads could not distinguish some IMGT-functional V segments, including TRBV6-2 and TRBV6-3, those segments were excluded. A later analysis reported that several top co-occurrence clusters appeared linked to parvovirus B19, influenza, CMV and Epstein-Barr virus. Correlated functional status among segregating V segments might reflect linkage disequilibrium, but an unknown experimental factor could not be ruled out. In vitro tests confirmed that a few of the cytomegalovirus-associated TCR beta chains recognize cytomegalovirus antigens. The earlier analysis of approximately 560 of the donors excluded over 15 rarely observed V segments, including chromosome 9 orphons, because counts were too low. A later analysis found that HLA-associated TCR beta chains were more clonally expanded and had lower generation probabilities than equally common non-associated chains. The classifier was reported to diagnose cytomegalovirus status with high specificity and sensitivity in both the original cohort and the validation cohort. Sequencing depth was assumed to be roughly uniform across donors in the presence/absence analyses, though that assumption may not hold. According to a later genetic analysis, donors in an Asian-associated ancestry cluster had fewer N-insertions in productive TCRs than the approximately 630-donor mean. V-gene and J-gene trimming of TCR beta chains was associated with a missense DCLRE1C variant in a later genetic analysis, and the association was replicated in an independent cohort.

The sample comprised PBMCs. This clonotype was obtained from a man aged 35 to 55 in good health and CMV-seropositive. In this chain, TRBV9 is recombined with TRBJ2-5; the D gene identity is not certain. The DNA is as follows: TGTGCCAGCAGCGTAGCTACGAACCAAGAGACCCAGTACTTC. This sequence encodes CASSVATNQETQYF.